The rows below give T cell receptor beta chains drawn from one sample of a study of STAT5B mutations in CD4+ large granular lymphocyte leukemia. TCRdb's copy holds only in-frame clones and misses some; the assay was immunoSEQ multiplex PCR. The sample has 35,000 to 45,000 clones, around 86% seen once. Sequenced sample: CD4+ T cells from blood buffy coats. The receptors come from a human donor in good health. CDR3s include the opening cysteine and the closing phenylalanine or tryptophan. Fields, in order: clone size, D gene, J gene, V gene, CDR3 DNA, CDR3 protein. A D gene is named only where the DNA matches it firmly. Some rows mark clone size as missing; the rest say once, few, many or name a class of expanded clone.

abundance: -; d_gene: -; j_gene: TRBJ2-3; v_gene: TRBV11-3; CDR3nt: TGTGCCAGCAGCCCAAACCAAAAACGCACAGATACGCAGTATTTT; CDR3aa: CASSPNQKRTDTQYF
abundance: -; d_gene: TRBD1; j_gene: TRBJ2-7; v_gene: TRBV7-3; CDR3nt: TGTGCCAGCAGCCCGCAACAGGGGCACGAGCAGTACTTC; CDR3aa: CASSPQQGHEQYF
abundance: -; d_gene: -; j_gene: TRBJ2-2; v_gene: TRBV27; CDR3nt: TGTGCCAGCCTGCCGACTTACACGTCCGGGGAGCTGTTTTTT; CDR3aa: CASLPTYTSGELFF
abundance: -; d_gene: -; j_gene: TRBJ2-1; v_gene: TRBV4-1; CDR3nt: TGCGCCAGCAGCCAAGTTAACCTGATCTCCTACAATGAGCAGTTCTTC; CDR3aa: CASSQVNLISYNEQFF
abundance: -; d_gene: -; j_gene: TRBJ2-1; v_gene: TRBV9; CDR3nt: TGTGCCAGCAGCGTTACTCCGGGATTCAATTACAATGAGCAGTTCTTC; CDR3aa: CASSVTPGFNYNEQFF
abundance: -; d_gene: -; j_gene: TRBJ1-1; v_gene: TRBV7-2; CDR3nt: TGTGCCAGCAGCTTCCAGGGTGGAATGAACACTGAAGCTTTCTTT; CDR3aa: CASSFQGGMNTEAFF
abundance: -; d_gene: -; j_gene: TRBJ2-5; v_gene: TRBV4-2; CDR3nt: TGTGCCAGCGGAACCCAGGGAGGGACCCAGTACTTC; CDR3aa: CASGTQGGTQYF
abundance: -; d_gene: TRBD1; j_gene: TRBJ1-1; v_gene: TRBV29-1; CDR3nt: TGCAGCGTTGAAGAGCAGGGGGGCACTGAAGCTTTCTTT; CDR3aa: CSVEEQGGTEAFF
abundance: -; d_gene: TRBD2; j_gene: TRBJ2-7; v_gene: TRBV19; CDR3nt: TGTGCCAGTACCGTTGAGACTAGCGGGGGCTCCTACGAGCAGTACTTC; CDR3aa: CASTVETSGGSYEQYF
abundance: -; d_gene: TRBD1; j_gene: TRBJ2-7; v_gene: TRBV2; CDR3nt: TGTGTCGTCTCCGGGACAGGGGGCTACGAGCAGTACTTC; CDR3aa: CVVSGTGGYEQYF
abundance: -; d_gene: TRBD1; j_gene: TRBJ1-2; v_gene: TRBV5-4; CDR3nt: TGTGCCAGCAGCTTGGATATGCAGGGGGCAGAGTATGGCTACACCTTC; CDR3aa: CASSLDMQGAEYGYTF
abundance: -; d_gene: -; j_gene: TRBJ1-5; v_gene: TRBV11-2; CDR3nt: TGTGCCAGCAGCCTCAGCCTAAATCAGCCCCAGCATTTT; CDR3aa: CASSLSLNQPQHF
abundance: once; d_gene: TRBD1; j_gene: TRBJ1-6; v_gene: TRBV4-1; CDR3nt: TGCGCCAGCAGCCAAGATTCGCACAGGGGGACTTCACCCCTCCACTTT; CDR3aa: CASSQDSHRGTSPLHF
abundance: -; d_gene: TRBD1; j_gene: TRBJ1-5; v_gene: TRBV9; CDR3nt: TGTGCCAGCAGCGTAGGGGTACAGGGGTCCCAGCATTTT; CDR3aa: CASSVGVQGSQHF
abundance: once; d_gene: TRBD2; j_gene: TRBJ2-7; v_gene: TRBV7-8; CDR3nt: TGTGCCAGCGCGTCGACTAGCGGGAGCTACGAGCAGTACTTC; CDR3aa: CASASTSGSYEQYF
abundance: -; d_gene: -; j_gene: TRBJ2-7; v_gene: TRBV21-1; CDR3nt: TGTGCCAGCAGCAAAGGTCGCGAGCAGTACTTC; CDR3aa: CASSKGREQYF
abundance: -; d_gene: -; j_gene: TRBJ2-1; v_gene: TRBV2; CDR3nt: TGTGCCAGCAGTAGGAGATCCTACAATGAGCAGTTCTTC; CDR3aa: CASSRRSYNEQFF
abundance: -; d_gene: -; j_gene: TRBJ1-2; v_gene: TRBV6-5; CDR3nt: TGTGCCAGCAGTCCGTCGGGGAGAGATTATGGCTACACCTTC; CDR3aa: CASSPSGRDYGYTF
abundance: -; d_gene: -; j_gene: TRBJ1-1; v_gene: TRBV5-6; CDR3nt: TGTGCCAGCAGCTTAGGAGAGGGGTTGGCTTTCTTT; CDR3aa: CASSLGEGLAFF
abundance: -; d_gene: -; j_gene: TRBJ2-3; v_gene: TRBV7-3; CDR3nt: TGTGCCAGCAGCTTAAGGAGGACAGATACGCAGTATTTT; CDR3aa: CASSLRRTDTQYF
abundance: -; d_gene: TRBD1; j_gene: TRBJ1-2; v_gene: TRBV7-9; CDR3nt: TGTGCCAGCAGCTTAGCGGGGACAGGCGAAAACTATGGCTACACCTTC; CDR3aa: CASSLAGTGENYGYTF
abundance: -; d_gene: TRBD2; j_gene: TRBJ2-1; v_gene: TRBV5-1; CDR3nt: TGCGCCAGCAGCTCGGAACTAGCGGGAGGGGGTGAGCAGTTCTTC; CDR3aa: CASSSELAGGGEQFF
abundance: -; d_gene: -; j_gene: TRBJ1-4; v_gene: TRBV6-5; CDR3nt: TGTGCCAGCAGCCGAAGAAGAGGAACTAATGAAAAACTGTTTTTT; CDR3aa: CASSRRRGTNEKLFF
abundance: -; d_gene: -; j_gene: TRBJ2-5; v_gene: TRBV7-2; CDR3nt: TGTGCCAGCAGATCACTGAAAAACCAAGAGACCCAGTACTTC; CDR3aa: CASRSLKNQETQYF
abundance: -; d_gene: TRBD1; j_gene: TRBJ2-7; v_gene: TRBV28; CDR3nt: TGTGCCAGCAAAACCGGGACAGGGGTTTTCTACGAGCAGTACTTC; CDR3aa: CASKTGTGVFYEQYF
abundance: medium-sized; d_gene: -; j_gene: TRBJ1-2; v_gene: TRBV5-1; CDR3nt: TGCGCCAGCAGCCCGGAGGGGGAGACGGGAGGCTACACCTTC; CDR3aa: CASSPEGETGGYTF
abundance: once; d_gene: -; j_gene: TRBJ2-1; v_gene: TRBV6-4; CDR3nt: TGTGCCAGCAGTGACTCGGAGTTCTCTTACAATGAGCAGTTCTTC; CDR3aa: CASSDSEFSYNEQFF
abundance: few; d_gene: TRBD1; j_gene: TRBJ2-1; v_gene: TRBV27; CDR3nt: TGTGCCAGCAGTTTAAAGACAGGGGGGTTACTGAATGAGCAGTTCTTC; CDR3aa: CASSLKTGGLLNEQFF
abundance: few; d_gene: -; j_gene: TRBJ1-2; v_gene: TRBV6-5; CDR3nt: TGTGCCAGCAGTTACAGCGCCCAGAGGGGAGGCTACACCTTC; CDR3aa: CASSYSAQRGGYTF
abundance: -; d_gene: -; j_gene: TRBJ1-2; v_gene: TRBV6-5; CDR3nt: TGTGCCAGTCAGGGCGCCGGGACGGGTAACTATGGCTACACCTTC; CDR3aa: CASQGAGTGNYGYTF
abundance: -; d_gene: -; j_gene: TRBJ1-1; v_gene: TRBV2; CDR3nt: TGTGCCAGCACGGGAGCCTCGAACACTGAAGCTTTCTTT; CDR3aa: CASTGASNTEAFF
abundance: -; d_gene: TRBD2; j_gene: TRBJ2-7; v_gene: TRBV7-2; CDR3nt: TGTGCCAGCAGCTTACAACGGACTAGTAGCTACGAGCAGTACTTC; CDR3aa: CASSLQRTSSYEQYF
abundance: -; d_gene: -; j_gene: TRBJ1-5; v_gene: TRBV27; CDR3nt: TGTGCCAGCAGCAGGCAGGGGAGCAATCAGCCCCAGCATTTT; CDR3aa: CASSRQGSNQPQHF
abundance: -; d_gene: TRBD1; j_gene: TRBJ2-6; v_gene: TRBV10-3; CDR3nt: TGTGCCATCAGTCGCACAGGGGACTCTGGGGCCAACGTCCTGACTTTC; CDR3aa: CAISRTGDSGANVLTF
abundance: -; d_gene: -; j_gene: TRBJ1-3; v_gene: TRBV25-1; CDR3nt: TGTGCCAGCAGTCTTACCGGGGCCTCCTCTGGAAACACCATATATTTT; CDR3aa: CASSLTGASSGNTIYF
abundance: -; d_gene: -; j_gene: TRBJ1-1; v_gene: TRBV19; CDR3nt: TGTGCCAGTACGACGCAGGTTGCCCCCCGCACTGAAGCTTTCTTT; CDR3aa: CASTTQVAPRTEAFF
abundance: once; d_gene: -; j_gene: TRBJ1-2; v_gene: TRBV19; CDR3nt: TGTGCCAGTAGTCCGGACGGGACTTCGAACTATGGCTACACCTTC; CDR3aa: CASSPDGTSNYGYTF
abundance: -; d_gene: TRBD1; j_gene: TRBJ2-7; v_gene: TRBV7-9; CDR3nt: TGTGCCAGCAGCTACACAGGGGGCCCTACCTCCTACGAGCAGTACTTC; CDR3aa: CASSYTGGPTSYEQYF
abundance: once; d_gene: -; j_gene: TRBJ1-2; v_gene: TRBV10-3; CDR3nt: TGTGCCATCAGTGCTGCCTTGGCCGCGGTTGGCTACACCTTC; CDR3aa: CAISAALAAVGYTF
abundance: -; d_gene: TRBD2; j_gene: TRBJ2-5; v_gene: TRBV2; CDR3nt: TGTGCCAGCAGTGATTGGACTAGCGGGGAACAAGAGACCCAGTACTTC; CDR3aa: CASSDWTSGEQETQYF
abundance: -; d_gene: -; j_gene: TRBJ2-5; v_gene: TRBV19; CDR3nt: TGTGCCAGTAGTGATCGGACGAGTCGGGAGACCCAGTACTTC; CDR3aa: CASSDRTSRETQYF